The rows below give T cell receptor beta chains drawn from one sample of a study of monozygotic twins with inflammatory bowel disease. TCRdb reanalyzed the 5' RACE reads, giving one entry per CDR3 protein sequence and no DNA. The record lists about 150,000 distinct CDR3 sequences, of which the ten most abundant hold approximately 1.2%. Sequenced input: blood. These receptors were obtained from a human donor with ulcerative colitis or Crohn's disease, or a healthy co-twin of an affected twin (not recorded which). Both conserved end residues are part of each CDR3.

CDR3aa	v_gene	j_gene
CASSLTSANTGELFF	TRBV28	TRBJ2-2
CASSPDGTGIREQFF	TRBV28	TRBJ2-1
CASSIRGQRRAFF	TRBV19	TRBJ1-1
CASSSHVRDTQYF	TRBV7-2	TRBJ2-3
CASSSRQGANYGYTF	TRBV5-1	TRBJ1-2
CATQQGSAQYF	TRBV5-5	TRBJ2-5
CASRTYGSGRQPQHF	TRBV19	TRBJ1-5
CASSPTSRGEDEQFF	TRBV7-9	TRBJ2-1
CASSSVRGGVEEQYF	TRBV5-1	TRBJ2-7
CASHYLYGYTF	TRBV28	TRBJ1-2
CASSFQDMNTEAFF	TRBV5-1	TRBJ1-1
CAISAPGNTIYF	TRBV10-3	TRBJ1-3
CASSPRAQEGYEQYF	TRBV5-1	TRBJ2-7
CASSSDSGGSYEQYF	TRBV11-2	TRBJ2-7
CASSLETVSSGANVLTF	TRBV5-1	TRBJ2-6
CASSPGLWGEQYF	TRBV12-3/TRBV12-4	TRBJ2-7
CASSFESSYEQYF	TRBV5-1	TRBJ2-7
CSAPGGGGTYEQYF	TRBV20-1	TRBJ2-7
CAVAKGSTDTQYF	TRBV27	TRBJ2-3
CSAGRRNTEAFF	TRBV20-1	TRBJ1-1
CASSSPWGRHPTRQAHGYTF	TRBV12-3/TRBV12-4	TRBJ1-2
CASSPRQGTITEAFF	TRBV9	TRBJ1-1
CASSLVRRTGSRPLGYTF	TRBV7-3	TRBJ1-2
CASGPGQKSGYTF	TRBV7-2	TRBJ1-2
CAISTDTTNQPQHF	TRBV10-3	TRBJ1-5
CASSPGTAISGNTIYF	TRBV5-4	TRBJ1-3